This T cell receptor (beta chain) came from a study of control samples from healthy donors and cancer patients. CDR3 size: 16 residues. The V segment lost 4 bases and the J segment 5 bases; nucleotides outside the gene matches: 11. Looked up from germline, CDR1 is SGHRS and CDR2 is YFSETQ. The method was immunoSEQ multiplex PCR; TCRdb's version includes in-frame clones alone and lacks a portion of them. The sample yields tens of thousands of clones, more than 75% seen once. The specimen was PBMCs. V and J are TRBV5-1 and TRBJ1-4; 7 bases agree with TRBD1. The source of this sequence is a man aged 50-60 years with lung cancer. The chain's CDR3 is CASSPSGDSQNEKLFF. The CDR3, as DNA: TGCGCCAGCAGCCCATCGGGGGACAGTCAAAATGAAAAACTGTTTTTT.